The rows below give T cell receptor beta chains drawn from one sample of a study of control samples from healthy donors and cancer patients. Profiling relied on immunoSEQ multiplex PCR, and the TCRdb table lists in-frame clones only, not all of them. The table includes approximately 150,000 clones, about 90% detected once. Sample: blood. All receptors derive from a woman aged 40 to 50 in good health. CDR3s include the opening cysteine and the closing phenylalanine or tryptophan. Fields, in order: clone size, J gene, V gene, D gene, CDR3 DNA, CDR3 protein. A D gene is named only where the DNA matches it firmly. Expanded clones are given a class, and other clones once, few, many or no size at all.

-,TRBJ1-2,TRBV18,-,TGTGCCAGCTCACCACCGGACAGCCTCCTCACCTTC,CASSPPDSLLTF
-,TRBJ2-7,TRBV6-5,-,TGTGCCAGCTCAACCGGGGGCAATCCCTCCTACGAGCAGTACTTC,CASSTGGNPSYEQYF
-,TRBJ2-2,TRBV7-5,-,TGTGCCAGAAGCTTAGTAACACTCCTCGCGAACACCGGGGAGCTGTTTTTT,CARSLVTLLANTGELFF
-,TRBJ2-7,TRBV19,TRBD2,TGTGCCAGTAGTATCGGCGGGGGGCCCTACGAGCAGTACTTC,CASSIGGGPYEQYF
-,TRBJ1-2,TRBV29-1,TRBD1,TGCAGCGTAGAAACAGGGGGCCTCTATGGCTACACCTTC,CSVETGGLYGYTF
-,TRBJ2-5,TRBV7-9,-,TGTGCCAGCACCTCCTCCAAAGGGGTCGGGTACCAAGAGACCCAGTACTTC,CASTSSKGVGYQETQYF
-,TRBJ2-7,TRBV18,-,TGTGCCAGCTCAGACCCTTTTCGGACTACCTACGAGCAGTACTTC,CASSDPFRTTYEQYF
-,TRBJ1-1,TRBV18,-,TGTGCCAGCTCTCTCACGGGGGACACTGAAGCTTTCTTT,CASSLTGDTEAFF
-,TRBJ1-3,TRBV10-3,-,TGTGCCTCCACCGGGACCCTACCCAACTCTGGAAACACCATATATTTT,CASTGTLPNSGNTIYF
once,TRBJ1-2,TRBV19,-,TGTGCCAGTAGAAATAAAGGCGGCGGGGTCTATGGCTACACCTTC,CASRNKGGGVYGYTF
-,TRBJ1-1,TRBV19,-,TGTGCCAGTAGTATAGTTTGGCAGATGAACACTGAAGCTTTCTTT,CASSIVWQMNTEAFF
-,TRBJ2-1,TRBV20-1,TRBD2,TGCAGTGCTAGTGGGAGGGGCTCCTACAATGAGCAGTTCTTC,CSASGRGSYNEQFF
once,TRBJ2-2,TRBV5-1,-,TGCGCCAGCACCGGGACAACGAACACCGGGGAGCTGTTTTTT,CASTGTTNTGELFF
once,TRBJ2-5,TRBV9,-,TGTGCCAGCAGCGTAGACGGGGCGAGCCAAGAGACCCAGTACTTC,CASSVDGASQETQYF
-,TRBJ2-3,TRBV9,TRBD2,TGTGCCAGCAGCGACGGGACTAGCGGGACCTGGACAGATACGCAGTATTTT,CASSDGTSGTWTDTQYF
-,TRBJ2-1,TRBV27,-,TGTGCCAGCAGTGGAAGACCGGGCTACGCGTGGGATGAGCAGTTCTTC,CASSGRPGYAWDEQFF
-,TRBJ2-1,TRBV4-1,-,TGCGCCAGCAGCCAGGGCGGTGGGGGAGCGGGTGAGCAGTTCTTC,CASSQGGGGAGEQFF
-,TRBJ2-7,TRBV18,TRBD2,TGTGCCAGCTCACGGACTAGCGGGGCCTACGAGCAGTACTTC,CASSRTSGAYEQYF
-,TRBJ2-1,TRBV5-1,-,TGCGCCAGCAGCCTGCGGGGGCTTGGGCTTGATGAGCAGTTCTTC,CASSLRGLGLDEQFF
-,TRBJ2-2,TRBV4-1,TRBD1,TGCGCCAGCAGCCGGACAGGGTTCACCGGGGAGCTGTTTTTT,CASSRTGFTGELFF
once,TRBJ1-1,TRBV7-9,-,TGTGCCAGCACCCAGCGCGGTACTGAAGCTTTCTTT,CASTQRGTEAFF
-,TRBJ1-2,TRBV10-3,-,TGTGCCATCAGTGAGCCCGGGACACTGGGATGGGATGGCTACACCTTC,CAISEPGTLGWDGYTF
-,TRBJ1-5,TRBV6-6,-,TGTGCCAGCACCATAACAACACAGGGTACGGCTCAGCCCCAGCATTTT,CASTITTQGTAQPQHF
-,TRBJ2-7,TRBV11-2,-,TGTGCCAGCAGCTACCAAATCTCGGGACACTACGAGCAGTACTTC,CASSYQISGHYEQYF
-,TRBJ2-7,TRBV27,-,TGTGCCAGCAGTTTGTCGTTGTCCCTCTACGAGCAGTACTTC,CASSLSLSLYEQYF
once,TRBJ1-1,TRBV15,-,TGTGCCACCAGCAGAGATGAATCAGCGAACACTGAAGCTTTCTTT,CATSRDESANTEAFF
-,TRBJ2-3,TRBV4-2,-,TGTGCCAGCAGCCCGGGTCGCACAGATACGCAGTATTTT,CASSPGRTDTQYF
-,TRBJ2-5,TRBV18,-,TGTGCCAGCTCACCGTCCGAGGGTGTGGAGACCCAGTACTTC,CASSPSEGVETQYF
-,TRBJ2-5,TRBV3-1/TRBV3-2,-,TGTGCCAGCAGCCCAGCCCTCGAATACCAAGAGACCCAGTACTTC,CASSPALEYQETQYF
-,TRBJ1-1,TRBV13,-,TGTGCCAGCAGCTTACGGCCAGGGGTCCTGAACACTGAAGCTTTCTTT,CASSLRPGVLNTEAFF
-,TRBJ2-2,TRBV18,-,TGTGCCAGCTCACCACCAAAGAACACCGGGGAGCTGTTTTTT,CASSPPKNTGELFF
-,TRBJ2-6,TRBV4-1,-,TGCGCCAGCAGCCAAGATCTATACGGTAGCTCTGGGGCCAACGTCCTGACTTTC,CASSQDLYGSSGANVLTF
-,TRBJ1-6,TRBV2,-,TGTGCCAGCAGTGAGTACGGTTCACCCCTCCACTTT,CASSEYGSPLHF
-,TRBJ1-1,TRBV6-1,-,TGTGCCAGCAGCGAAGGTTGGGAGGTTTTCTTT,CASSEGWEVFF
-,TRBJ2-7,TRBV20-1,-,TGCAGTGCTAGTTCCTTTGCTGAGGGCGAGCAGTACTTC,CSASSFAEGEQYF
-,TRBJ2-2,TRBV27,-,TGTGCCAGCAGTCAACTAGGACCTTTCACCGGGGAGCTGTTTTTT,CASSQLGPFTGELFF
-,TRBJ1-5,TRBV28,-,TGTGCCAGCAGGAACCCAAATCAGCCCCAGCATTTT,CASRNPNQPQHF
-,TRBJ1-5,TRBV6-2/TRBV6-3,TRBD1,TGTGCCAGCAGTTACACCCAAAGGGGGCCGGACAATCAGCCCCAGCATTTT,CASSYTQRGPDNQPQHF
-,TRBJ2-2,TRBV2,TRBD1,TGTGCCAGCAGTGACCAGGGGGACACCGGGGAGCTGTTTTTT,CASSDQGDTGELFF
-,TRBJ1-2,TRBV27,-,TGTGCCAGCAGTTTAGGTCAGAACTATGGCTACACCTTC,CASSLGQNYGYTF
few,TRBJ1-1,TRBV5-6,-,TGTGCCAGCAGCTTGGCCGTGGCTGAAGCTTTCTTT,CASSLAVAEAFF
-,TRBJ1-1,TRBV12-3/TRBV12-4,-,TGTGCCAGCCGTTTGGATGGACGCGCTGAAGCTTTCTTT,CASRLDGRAEAFF
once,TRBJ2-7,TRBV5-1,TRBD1,TGCGCCAGCAGCCCCTACCGCGGGACAGGCCACGAGCAGTACTTC,CASSPYRGTGHEQYF
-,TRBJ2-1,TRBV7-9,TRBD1,TGTGCCAGCAGCGCCCGACAGGGGGTCTACAATGAGCAGTTCTTC,CASSARQGVYNEQFF
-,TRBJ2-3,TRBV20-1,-,TGCAGTGCTAGTCCCAGGGGACCCACAGATACGCAGTATTTT,CSASPRGPTDTQYF
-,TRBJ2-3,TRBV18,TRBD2,TGTGCCAGCTCACCTCGACTAGCGGTAGCAGATACGCAGTATTTT,CASSPRLAVADTQYF
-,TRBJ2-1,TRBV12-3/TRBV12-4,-,TGTGCCAGCAGTCTTCCTGGTGGGAATGAGCAGTTCTTC,CASSLPGGNEQFF
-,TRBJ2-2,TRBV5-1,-,TGCGCCAGCAGCGACCAGGGGGGATCCGGGGAGCTGTTTTTT,CASSDQGGSGELFF
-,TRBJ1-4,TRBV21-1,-,TGTGCCAGCAGCACAGGCGACAGGGGACAGGGAAAAACTGTTTTT,CASSTGDRGQGKTVF
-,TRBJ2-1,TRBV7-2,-,TGTGCCAGCAGACCTCCGGGCGCGTTTTATGAGCAGTTCTTC,CASRPPGAFYEQFF
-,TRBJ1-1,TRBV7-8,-,TGTGCCAGCTCGTCGGGGGGCGTTGATGAAGCTTTCTTT,CASSSGGVDEAFF
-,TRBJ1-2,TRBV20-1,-,TGCAGTGCTAAACGGACTGAAAGGGGTACCTTC,CSAKRTERGTF
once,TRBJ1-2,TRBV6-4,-,TGTGCCAGCAGTGACTCGAACAGGGCGGCCTATGGCTACACCTTC,CASSDSNRAAYGYTF
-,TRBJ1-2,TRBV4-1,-,TGCGCCAGCAGCCAAGGACTGGGGAACGGCTACACCTTC,CASSQGLGNGYTF
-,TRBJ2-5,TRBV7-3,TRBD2,TGTGCCAGCAGCTTCCTAGCGGGGGGGCGGGAGACCCAGTACTTC,CASSFLAGGRETQYF